Following are 2 T cell receptor beta chains from one sample sequenced in a study of sequential checkpoint blockade in melanoma. Clones were sequenced by immunoSEQ multiplex PCR, and TCRdb holds only the in-frame ones, with some missing. The sample includes around 12,000 clones, roughly 80% of them seen just once. Regarding treatment: randomized to nivolumab then ipilimumab (arm A) or the reverse (arm B). The sequencing here drew on CD8+ T cells sorted from blood (inferred from file names), taken from a patient given nivolumab and ipilimumab in sequence. The receptors here all came from a human donor with melanoma.

The CDR3 region is CASSVRGTSDTQYF. In nucleotides, the CDR3 is TGTGCCAGCAGCGTACGTGGGACTAGTGATACGCAGTATTTT. V is TRBV9 and J is TRBJ2-3; 8 bases are shared with TRBD2. From germline, CDR1 is SGDLS and CDR2 YYNGEE. V lost 1 base, J lost 6 bases, and 4 bases stayed unmatched. The CDR3 is 14 residues long.

The gene calls are TRBV27 and TRBJ2-4; TRBD1 matches 9 bases. V lost 8 bases and J lost 4; bases outside the gene matches: 12. The CDR3 contains 16 residues. From germline, CDR1 is MNHEY and CDR2 SMNVEV (reference sequence). CDR3: CASEDRGRRQKNIQYF. The CDR3, as DNA: TGTGCCAGCGAGGACAGGGGAAGGAGACAAAAAAACATTCAGTACTTC.